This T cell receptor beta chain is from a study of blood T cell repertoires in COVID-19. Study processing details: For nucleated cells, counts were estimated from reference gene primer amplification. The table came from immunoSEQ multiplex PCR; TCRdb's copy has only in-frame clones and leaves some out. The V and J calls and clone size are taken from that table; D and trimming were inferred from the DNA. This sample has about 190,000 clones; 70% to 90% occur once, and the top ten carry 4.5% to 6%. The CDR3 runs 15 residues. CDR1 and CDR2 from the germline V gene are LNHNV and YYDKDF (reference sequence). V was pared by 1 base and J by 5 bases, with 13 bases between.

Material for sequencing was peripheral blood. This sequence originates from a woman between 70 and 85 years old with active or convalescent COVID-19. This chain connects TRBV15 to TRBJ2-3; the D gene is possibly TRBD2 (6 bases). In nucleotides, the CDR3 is TGTGCCACCAGCAGAGGGACGGGAGATGTAGATACGCAGTATTTT. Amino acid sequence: CATSRGTGDVDTQYF.